Presented here are 27 T cell receptor beta chains from one specimen sequenced in a study of cytomegalovirus exposure and HLA in healthy donors. 60 Vbeta and 13 Jbeta primers were used in PCR. Here immunoSEQ multiplex PCR was the method, and the copy in TCRdb shows in-frame clones only, minus some. The sample yields some 160,000 clones, around four fifths seen once. Sequenced: PBMCs. The receptors stem from a male donor in good health and CMV-seronegative.

The chain couples TRBV9 to TRBJ2-2, with TRBD2 identical over 15 bases. The CDR3 consists of 18 residues. From germline, CDR1 is SGDLS and CDR2 YYNGEE. V shed 3 bases and J 6 bases; nucleotides not matched to a gene: 9. The CDR3 DNA reads as TGTGCCAGCAGCGCCCTCGGGACTAGCGGGAGGCGGGCCGGGGAGCTGTTTTTT. Encoded protein: CASSALGTSGRRAGELFF.

The genes are TRBV19 and TRBJ2-7; 10 bases match TRBD1. This CDR3 is 17 amino acids long. The V and J ends lost 11 bases and 2 bases, in that order; junction bases with no gene match: 18. Germline loops: CDR1 LNHDA, CDR2 SQIVND (reference sequence). CDR3 residues: CASTGTGVPRTPYEQYF. The CDR3, as DNA: TGTGCCTCGACCGGGACAGGGGTCCCCCGAACCCCCTACGAGCAGTACTTC.

CDR3 coding DNA: TGTGCCAGCAGTTTCGTTACCAGGGAAGAGACCCAGTACTTC. This codes for CASSFVTREETQYF. The chain joins TRBV28 to TRBJ2-5, with D tentatively TRBD1 (5 bases). Trimming took 3 bases from V and 3 from J, leaving 11 bases between them. Per germline, CDR1 MDHEN and CDR2 SYDVKM. This CDR3 spans 14 amino acids. The whole variable domain, remainder taken from reference TRBV28 and TRBJ2-5, is DVKVTQSSRYLVKRTGEKVFLECVQDMDHENMFWYRQDPGLGLRLIYFSYDVKMKEKGDIPEGYSVSREKKERFSLILESASTNQTSMYLCASSFVTREETQYFGPGTRLLVL.

This chain uses TRBV7-9 with TRBJ1-5; no reliable D call. The V end was cut by 0 bases, the J end by 4 bases, with 10 bases between. The CDR3 runs to 15 residues. Germline CDR1 reads SEHNR; CDR2 reads FQNEAQ (reference sequence). The CDR3 sequence is CASSLAAGRNQPQHF. The CDR3 DNA sequence: TGTGCCAGCAGCTTAGCAGCAGGTCGGAATCAGCCCCAGCATTTT.

The chain couples TRBV7-6 to TRBJ2-1; 8 bases map to TRBD2. The germline gives CDR1 SGHVS, CDR2 FNYEAQ. The CDR3 has 17 amino acids. Losses at the gene ends were 4 bases for V and 0 bases for J; bases not matched to a gene: 8. This chain's CDR3 is CASSSLLAVSSYNEQFF. The CDR3 DNA sequence: TGTGCCAGCAGCTCCCTACTAGCGGTAAGCTCCTACAATGAGCAGTTCTTC.

The genes are TRBV5-1 and TRBJ2-2, with TRBD1 matching over 12 bases. J gave up 7 bases and V 5 bases, and 9 bases lay outside the gene matches. CDR3 length: 16 residues. In germline, CDR1 is SGHRS, CDR2 YFSETQ. In DNA, the CDR3 is TGCGCCAGCAGAAAATCCGGGACAGGGGGCATCGGGGAGCTGTTTTTT. It specifies CASRKSGTGGIGELFF.

The rearrangement uses TRBV5-6 and TRBJ2-6, with a tentative D call TRBD1 (6 bases). V lost 4 bases and J lost 2, with 13 bases in between. Germline V gives CDR1 SGHDT, CDR2 YYEEEE. This CDR3 is 16 amino acids long. The CDR3 DNA is TGTGCCAGCAGCGTCCCTGGGACAACTGGGGCCAACGTCCTGACTTTC. Its translation is CASSVPGTTGANVLTF.

This clone has more than one count but fewer than ten. The CDR3 loop reads CASSRDRLYGYTF. The CDR3, as DNA: TGTGCCAGCAGCCGGGACAGGCTGTACGGCTACACCTTC. This chain uses TRBV2 with TRBJ1-2; TRBD1 matches at 8 bases. This CDR3 is 13 amino acids long. The ends lost 6 bases at V and 8 bases at J; junction bases unmatched: 8. Germline V gene data show CDR1 as SNHLY and CDR2 as FYNNEI. Based on the CDR3 plus reference TRBV2 and TRBJ1-2, the full variable domain is EPEVTQTPSHQVTQMGQEVILRCVPISNHLYFYWYRQILGQKVEFLVSFYNNEISEKSEIFDDQFSVERPDGSNFTLKIRSTKLEDSAMYFCASSRDRLYGYTFGSGTRLTVV.

V is TRBV6-5 and J is TRBJ1-6, with 8 bases fitting TRBD1. Per germline, CDR1 MNHEY and CDR2 SVGAGI. This CDR3 spans 16 amino acids. Losses at the gene ends were 4 bases for V and 10 bases for J; bases not matched to a gene: 12. The CDR3 here is CASSSTPGQGRSPLHF. The CDR3 DNA is TGTGCCAGCAGTTCTACTCCCGGACAGGGAAGGTCACCCCTCCACTTT.

V usage is TRBV5-1 and J usage is TRBJ1-1; D may be TRBD1 (6 bases). Germline CDR1 reads SGHRS; CDR2 reads YFSETQ. The CDR3 covers 16 residues. Trimming took 2 bases from V and 3 from J, leaving 17 bases between them. The CDR3 nucleotides are TGCGCCAGCAGCTTTTCCGCCGGGGGGCTGGACACTGAAGCTTTCTTT. Protein: CASSFSAGGLDTEAFF.

This chain connects TRBV6-5 to TRBJ2-1; D perhaps matches TRBD2 (6 bases). Germline V CDR1 and CDR2: MNHEY, SVGAGI. V lost 7 bases to trimming and J lost 7 bases, with 11 bases between them. This CDR3 has 12 residues. The CDR3 here is CASTGVGNEQFF. CDR3 DNA sequence: TGTGCCAGCACGGGGGTCGGAAATGAGCAGTTCTTC.

The rearrangement links TRBV10-3 to TRBJ2-3; TRBD2 matches 7 bases. This CDR3 is 14 amino acids long. V gave up 5 bases and J gave up 2 bases; unmatched junction bases: 4. Germline V CDR1 and CDR2: ENHRY, SYGVKD. Here the CDR3 reads CAISIGTNTDTQYF. In DNA form, the CDR3 reads TGTGCCATCAGTATCGGGACTAACACAGATACGCAGTATTTT.

The rearrangement links TRBV5-4 to TRBJ2-2, with a tentative D call TRBD2 (5 bases). Trimming took off 0 bases at V and 7 bases at J, with 13 bases between the two ends. This CDR3 comprises 15 residues. Per germline, CDR1 SGHNT and CDR2 YYREEE (reference sequence). Written as DNA, the CDR3 is TGTGCCAGCAGCTTGGGGTCGGGGTTTATCGGGGAGCTGTTTTTT. It is translated as CASSLGSGFIGELFF.

The V and J genes are TRBV9 and TRBJ2-2; D remains unclear. Germline V CDR1 and CDR2: SGDLS, YYNGEE. CDR3 length equals 12 residues. Trimming shortened V by 2 bases and J by 4 bases, and 3 bases separated the two germline ends. CDR3 nucleotides: TGTGCCAGCAGCGTTCTCACCGGGGAGCTGTTTTTT. This codes for CASSVLTGELFF.

This chain connects TRBV5-4 to TRBJ1-2; TRBD1 matches at 8 bases. The CDR3 runs to 15 residues. Germline assignment: CDR1 SGHNT and CDR2 YYREEE (reference sequence). V lost 0 bases and J lost 8; bases outside the gene matches: 9. Here the CDR3 reads CASSLESGRGRGYTF. In DNA, the CDR3 is TGTGCCAGCAGCTTGGAATCGGGCAGGGGGCGCGGCTACACCTTC.

V usage is TRBV11-2 and J usage is TRBJ2-7; weak D call: TRBD2 (5 bases). Per the germline V gene, CDR1 is SGHAT and CDR2 is FQNNGV. The CDR3 runs to 15 residues. V lost 2 bases, J lost 3 bases, and 14 bases lay in between. This CDR3 is CASSLQRTGYYEQYF. The DNA of the CDR3 is TGTGCCAGCAGCTTACAACGAACGGGGTACTACGAGCAGTACTTC.

The rearrangement uses TRBV4-1 and TRBJ2-5; D gene uncertain. Germline loops: CDR1 MGHRA, CDR2 YSYEKL. This CDR3 has 15 residues. Between the trimmed V and J ends, which lost 2 bases and 1 base, there was a span of 11 bases. As DNA, the CDR3 is TGCGCCAGCAGCCAACTTTCTGGGCCCCAAGAGACCCAGTACTTC. Translating it yields CASSQLSGPQETQYF.

The chain has TRBV4-2 and TRBJ2-1; D is perhaps TRBD1 (5 bases). Germline CDR1 is LGHNA and CDR2 is YNFKEQ. Trimming took off 3 bases at V and 4 bases at J, with 16 bases between the two ends. The CDR3 runs to 16 residues. This chain's CDR3 is CASSQSPQGDYNEQFF. In DNA, the CDR3 is TGTGCCAGCAGCCAGTCCCCCCAGGGCGATTACAATGAGCAGTTCTTC.

The chain uses TRBV27 and TRBJ2-7; 11 bases agree with TRBD2. V was clipped by 8 bases and J by 0 bases; unmatched bases: 3. The CDR3 length is 14 residues. Germline V gives CDR1 MNHEY, CDR2 SMNVEV (reference sequence). The CDR3 sequence is CASRLAGSSYEQYF. The CDR3 nucleotides read TGTGCCAGCCGACTAGCGGGGAGCTCCTACGAGCAGTACTTC.

This clone was picked up a small number of times. The CDR3 here is CASSFLGHEQFF. In nucleotides, the CDR3 is TGTGCCAGCAGCTTTCTAGGTCATGAGCAGTTCTTC. The chain links TRBV11-2 to TRBJ2-1; D unclear. Germline V gene data show CDR1 as SGHAT and CDR2 as FQNNGV. With 3 bases removed from V and 8 bases from J, the gap between germline ends came to 8 bases. There are 12 residues in the CDR3.

The chain couples TRBV29-1 to TRBJ1-1; D gene ambiguous. The germline V and J ends were trimmed by 6 bases and 5 bases, with 10 bases remaining between them. The CDR3 contains 11 residues. Germline V gives CDR1 SQVTM, CDR2 ANQGSEA. CDR3 DNA: TGCAGCGTAAGGGAGAGAACTGAAGCTTTCTTT. Its protein product is CSVRERTEAFF.

This rearrangement joins TRBV29-1 to TRBJ2-3; 7 bases map to TRBD2. The junction had 3 bases not matched to a gene; V was cut back by 2 bases and J by 1 base. The CDR3 is 14 amino acids. Germline V lookup: CDR1 SQVTM, CDR2 ANQGSEA. CDR3 nucleotide sequence: TGCAGCGTTGAACGAGCGGGACGCACAGATACGCAGTATTTT. It specifies CSVERAGRTDTQYF.

The genes are TRBV11-2 and TRBJ2-1; weak D call: TRBD2 (5 bases). The CDR3 contains 16 residues. Germline V gives CDR1 SGHAT, CDR2 FQNNGV. V was shortened by 5 bases and J by 0 bases, with 14 bases between the two germline ends. The CDR3 sequence is CASSRSVRSSYNEQFF. CDR3 nucleotide sequence: TGTGCCAGCAGCCGTAGCGTGAGGAGCTCCTACAATGAGCAGTTCTTC.

This chain joins TRBV19 and TRBJ2-7; possible D gene TRBD2, 5 bases. With 3 bases removed from V and 4 bases from J, the gap between germline ends came to 13 bases. Germline V gene data show CDR1 as LNHDA and CDR2 as SQIVND (reference sequence). The CDR3 is made up of 14 amino acids. CDR3 coding DNA: TGTGCCAGTAGTATCGAAGCGGCAGGTTACGAGCAGTACTTC. Translated: CASSIEAAGYEQYF.

The genes are TRBV19 and TRBJ1-4; TRBD1 agrees at 8 bases. Germline loops: CDR1 LNHDA, CDR2 SQIVND (reference sequence). This CDR3 has 16 amino acids. Trimming at V came to 4 bases and at J to 5 bases, leaving 9 bases not matched to a gene. DNA for the CDR3: TGTGCCAGTAGTAGCGCGACAGGGGTTCAGAATGAAAAACTGTTTTTT. Translation gives CASSSATGVQNEKLFF.

This clone was recorded only once. The chain is built from TRBV5-5 and TRBJ1-2; 11 bases align to TRBD1. The J segment lost 4 bases and the V segment lost 4 bases, leaving 12 bases of the junction unmatched. The CDR3 has 17 residues. In germline, CDR1 is SGHKS, CDR2 YYEKEE (reference sequence). The chain's CDR3 is CASSEDRGQKFSYGYTF. The CDR3, as DNA: TGTGCCAGCAGCGAGGACAGGGGGCAGAAATTTAGCTATGGCTACACCTTC. Full variable domain (outside the CDR3, taken from reference TRBV5-5 and TRBJ1-2): DAGVTQSPTHLIKTRGQQVTLRCSPISGHKSVSWYQQVLGQGPQFIFQYYEKEERGRGNFPDRFSARQFPNYSSELNVNALLLGDSALYLCASSEDRGQKFSYGYTFGSGTRLTVV.

V and J are TRBV6-5 and TRBJ1-4, with unresolved D. Germline values: CDR1 MNHEY, CDR2 SVGAGI. With 5 bases removed from V and 7 bases from J, the gap between germline ends came to 17 bases. The CDR3 sequence is 15 residues long. DNA for the CDR3: TGTGCCAGCAGTCCCGGGGAGGGCTCGAGTGAAAAACTGTTTTTT. Translation gives CASSPGEGSSEKLFF.